The T cell receptor (beta chain) described here comes from a study of CD8 T cells in ankylosing spondylitis. Overall study results and limits: Typical of ankylosing spondylitis blood, it appeared, was a TCR beta motif of eight highly homologous variants.

TCRdb independently ran MiXCR on the 5' RACE reads; one entry per CDR3 protein. The sample shows 450,000 or so distinct CDR3 sequences, more than 25% of them seen only once. This CDR3 is 15 amino acids long. V shed 0 bases, J shed 2 bases, and the junction held 2 bases outside the gene matches. Germline V gene data show CDR1 as SGDLS and CDR2 as YYNGEE. For this clonotype: The target antigen is unknown.

The sequence derives from a male donor with ankylosing spondylitis. The sample consisted of blood, either unsorted or a sorted T cell fraction (not recorded which). This chain uses TRBV9 with TRBJ1-2; 9 bases align to TRBD1. CDR3 in amino acids: CASSVETGGNYGYTF. In DNA, the CDR3 is TGTGCCAGCAGCGTAGAGACAGGGGGAAACTATGGCTACACCTTC. Combining the CDR3 with reference TRBV9 and TRBJ1-2 gives the whole variable domain DSGVTQTPKHLITATGQRVTLRCSPRSGDLSVYWYQQSLDQGLQFLIQYYNGEERAKGNILERFSAQQFPDLHSELNLSSLELGDSALYFCASSVETGGNYGYTFGSGTRLTVV.